This T cell receptor (beta chain) was obtained from a study of cytomegalovirus exposure and HLA in healthy donors. V was shortened by 1 base and J by 0 bases, with 10 bases between the two germline ends. The CDR3 extends over 15 amino acids. Germline V lookup: CDR1 LGHNA, CDR2 YNFKEQ. PCR employed 60 Vbeta and 13 Jbeta primers. Data came from immunoSEQ multiplex PCR; TCRdb stores just in-frame clones and leaves some out. Its table lists some 76,000 clones. Sequenced sample: PBMCs. The source of this sequence is a boy between 10 and 17 years old in good health and CMV-seronegative. The rearrangement joins TRBV4-2 to TRBJ2-7, with D tentatively TRBD1 (5 bases). The CDR3 sequence: CASSQGATASYEQYF. Here the CDR3 DNA reads TGTGCCAGCAGCCAAGGCGCGACAGCCTCCTACGAGCAGTACTTC.